This TCR beta chain was found in a study of T cells in Graves' hyperthyroidism and ophthalmopathy. Broader study findings: Blood also carried most thyroid clonotypes expanded above 0.001.

The germline CDR1 and CDR2 sequences are DFQATT and SNEGSKA (reference sequence). The CDR3 sequence is 13 residues long. Remarks on this clonotype: What it recognizes is unknown. One junction end disagrees with the germline gene, perhaps due to a read error.

Template material for amplifying TCR beta CDR3 regions consisted of RNA transcripts. The TCR CDR3 first-round RT-PCR relied on the HTBI primer set. Each CDR3 protein is one row after TCRdb ran MiXCR on the multiplex PCR reads. The sample shows 500,000 to 650,000 distinct CDR3 sequences, 40% to 55% of them seen only once. Investigators excluded patients with uncontrolled infection, other autoimmune disease, pregnancy or lactation. Clinical symptoms, serum thyroxine, TRAb, thyroid ultrasound and orbital computed tomography informed diagnoses. This chain joins TRBV20-1 and TRBJ2-5; D perhaps matches TRBD1 (6 bases). The clonotype originates from an adult woman with Graves' disease, either hyperthyroidism or ophthalmopathy (not recorded which). The sample consisted of peripheral blood or thyroid tissue (not recorded which). As DNA, the CDR3 is TGCAGTGCCTTGGACAGCCCTGAAGAGTCCCAGTACTTC. Amino acids: CSALDSPEESQYF.